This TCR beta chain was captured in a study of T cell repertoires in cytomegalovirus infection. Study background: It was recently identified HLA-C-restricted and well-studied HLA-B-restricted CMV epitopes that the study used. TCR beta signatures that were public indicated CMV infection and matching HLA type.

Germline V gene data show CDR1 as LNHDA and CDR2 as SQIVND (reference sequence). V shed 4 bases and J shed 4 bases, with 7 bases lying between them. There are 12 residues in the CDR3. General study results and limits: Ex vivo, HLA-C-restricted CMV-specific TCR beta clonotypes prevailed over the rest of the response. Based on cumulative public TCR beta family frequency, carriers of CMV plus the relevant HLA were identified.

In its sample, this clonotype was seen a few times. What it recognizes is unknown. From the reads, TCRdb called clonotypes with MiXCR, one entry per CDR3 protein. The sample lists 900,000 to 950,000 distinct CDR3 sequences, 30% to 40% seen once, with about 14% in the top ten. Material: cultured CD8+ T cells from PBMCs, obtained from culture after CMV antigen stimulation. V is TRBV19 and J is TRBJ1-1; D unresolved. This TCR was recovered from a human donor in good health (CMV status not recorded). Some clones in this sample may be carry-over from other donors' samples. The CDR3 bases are TGTGCCAGTAGTAACCCCAGCACTGAAGCTTTCTTT. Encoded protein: CASSNPSTEAFF.